This record looks at one TCR beta chain sequence and its context. Its target is unknown. CDR3 length: 18 residues. The V gene's germline CDR1 is KGHSH and CDR2 LQKENI. The trim removed 3 bases at V and 3 bases at J, leaving 13 bases unmatched. This entry comes from a study of cytomegalovirus exposure and HLA in healthy donors. Whole-study results and caveats: Most TCR sequences were rare, but some public TCRs occurred in many donors. Some highly shared sequence variants likely arose as a pipeline artifact. Later on, a genetic analysis was performed. It linked a missense variant in DCLRE1C with V- and J-gene trimming of TCR beta.

Researchers ran the PCR with 60 Vbeta and 13 Jbeta primers. Sequencing used immunoSEQ multiplex PCR; TCRdb keeps in-frame clones, though not all of them. The table records about 140,000 clones, about 80% of them present only once. Specimen: PBMCs. The V and J genes are TRBV18 and TRBJ1-4; 7 nucleotides align to TRBD1. The sequence was collected from a woman between 40 and 55 years old in good health and CMV-seronegative. CDR3 sequence (DNA): TGTGCCAGCTCACCCGTCCCGGGACAGCGAAGAGCTAATGAAAAACTGTTTTTT. Its protein is CASSPVPGQRRANEKLFF.